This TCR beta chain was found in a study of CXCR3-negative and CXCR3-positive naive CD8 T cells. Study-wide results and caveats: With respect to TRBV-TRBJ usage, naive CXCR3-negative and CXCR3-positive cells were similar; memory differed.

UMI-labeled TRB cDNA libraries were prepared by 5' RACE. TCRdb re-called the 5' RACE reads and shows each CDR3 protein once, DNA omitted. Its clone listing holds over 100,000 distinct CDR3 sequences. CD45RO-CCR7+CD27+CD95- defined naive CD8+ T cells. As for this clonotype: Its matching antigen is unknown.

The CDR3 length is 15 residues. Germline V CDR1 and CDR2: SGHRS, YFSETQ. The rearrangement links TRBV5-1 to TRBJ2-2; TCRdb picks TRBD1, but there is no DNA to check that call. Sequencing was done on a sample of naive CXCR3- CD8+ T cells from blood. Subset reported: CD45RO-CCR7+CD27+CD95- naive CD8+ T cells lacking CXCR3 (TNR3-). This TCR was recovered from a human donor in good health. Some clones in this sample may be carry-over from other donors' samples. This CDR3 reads CASSLVDMNTGELFF. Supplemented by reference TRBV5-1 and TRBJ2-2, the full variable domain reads KAGVTQTPRYLIKTRGQQVTLSCSPISGHRSVSWYQQTPGQGLQFLFEYFSETQRNKGNFPGRFSGRQFSNSRSEMNVSTLELGDSALYLCASSLVDMNTGELFFGEGSRLTVL.